The 25 T cell receptor beta chains presented below share a single source sample, sequenced in a study of cytomegalovirus exposure and HLA in healthy donors. The primer mix had 60 Vbeta and 13 Jbeta primers. Here immunoSEQ multiplex PCR was the method, and the copy in TCRdb shows in-frame clones only, minus some. The sample lists fewer than 200,000 clones; 80% were seen once. The source material was PBMCs. These receptors were taken from a man in his forties in good health and CMV-seronegative.

In its sample, this clone was seen once. The chain employs TRBV6-5 and TRBJ2-1; D is unclear. CDR3 length: 12 amino acids. Trimming took 4 bases from V and 10 from J, leaving 11 bases between them. The germline CDR1 and CDR2 sequences are MNHEY and SVGAGI. The CDR3 nucleotides read TGTGCCAGCAGTTCTCCCCGTCGGGAGCAGTTCTTC. Protein product: CASSSPRREQFF.

This chain connects TRBV7-9 to TRBJ2-5; TRBD2 might be the D (6 bases). The last part of the DNA fits TRBJ2-7 better; the J call may be wrong. Germline V gene data show CDR1 as SEHNR and CDR2 as FQNEAQ (reference sequence). This CDR3 is 14 amino acids long. The CDR3 bases are TGTGCCAGCAGCTTAGATGGGGGACTCGACGAGCAGTACTTC. Protein: CASSLDGGLDEQYF.

This sequence joins TRBV19 and TRBJ2-3, with unresolved D. The CDR3 loop spans 15 amino acids. V was shortened by 5 bases and J by 3 bases, with 15 bases between the two germline ends. Germline CDR1 reads LNHDA; CDR2 reads SQIVND (reference sequence). The CDR3 loop is CASSFPGPDTDTQYF. The CDR3 nucleotides are TGTGCCAGTAGTTTCCCGGGTCCGGATACAGATACGCAGTATTTT.

The chain recombines TRBV5-1 with TRBJ1-2, with D perhaps TRBD1 (5 bases). Germline loops: CDR1 SGHRS, CDR2 YFSETQ. V lost 4 bases, J lost 8 bases, and 15 bases lay in between. This CDR3 comprises 13 residues. CDR3 bases: TGCGCCAGCAGCCTTTATGGACATGACGGCTACACCTTC. Amino acids: CASSLYGHDGYTF.

The chain joins TRBV6-5 to TRBJ2-7, with 8 positions matching TRBD1. The germline CDR1 and CDR2 sequences are MNHEY and SVGAGI. The CDR3 contains 14 residues. With 6 bases clipped from V and 1 base from J, the junction kept 5 bases outside the gene matches. CDR3 sequence: CASSLGQGSYEQYF. CDR3 DNA sequence: TGTGCCAGCAGCCTCGGACAGGGATCCTACGAGCAGTACTTC.

This chain links TRBV2 with TRBJ2-5; a weak D match, TRBD2 (6 bases). CDR1 and CDR2 (germline): SNHLY, FYNNEI. The CDR3 is 13 residues long. V lost 1 base and J lost 9, with 12 bases in between. The CDR3 nucleotides are TGTGCCAGCAGTGAAGGACAAGGCGGGGCCCAGTACTTC. Translating it yields CASSEGQGGAQYF.

The chain combines TRBV5-1 with TRBJ1-2; the D gene is possibly TRBD1 (5 bases). This CDR3 has 13 residues. V dropped 3 bases and J dropped 4 bases, with 10 bases sitting between them. Germline V lookup: CDR1 SGHRS, CDR2 YFSETQ. In DNA, the CDR3 is TGCGCCAGCAGCTCCGACGGGGGCTATGGCTACACCTTC. Protein sequence: CASSSDGGYGYTF.

The CDR3, as DNA: TGTGCCAGCAGCTATATCGAACAGGGGATCAATGAGCAGTTCTTC. This sequence encodes CASSYIEQGINEQFF. J is TRBJ2-1 and V is TRBV7-9; 7 nucleotides match TRBD1. The V gene's germline CDR1 is SEHNR and CDR2 FQNEAQ (reference sequence). J lost 6 bases, V lost 4 bases, and 9 bases had no gene match. The CDR3 has 15 residues.

This clone was seen only once. V is TRBV5-1 and J is TRBJ2-1; 9 nucleotides match TRBD2. Germline CDR1 and CDR2: SGHRS and YFSETQ. The CDR3 totals 15 residues. J gave up 0 bases and V 4 bases, and 2 bases lay outside the gene matches. In DNA form, the CDR3 reads TGCGCCAGCAGCGGGACTAGCACCTCCTACAATGAGCAGTTCTTC. It translates to CASSGTSTSYNEQFF.

CDR3 sequence reads: CASSPSSGSDYEQYF. Written as DNA, the CDR3 is TGTGCCAGCTCACCCTCCAGCGGGAGCGATTACGAGCAGTACTTC. V gene TRBV18 combines with J gene TRBJ2-7, with TRBD2 identical over 8 bases. V lost 3 bases to trimming and J lost 4 bases; unmatched junction nucleotides: 8. This CDR3 region has 15 residues. Germline assignment: CDR1 KGHSH and CDR2 LQKENI.

The CDR3 coding sequence is TGTGCCAGCAGGGGCCCGAATGGTTTGGAGCAGTACTTC. Translated, it gives CASRGPNGLEQYF. This chain connects TRBV6-5 to TRBJ2-7; D is ambiguous. Per germline, CDR1 MNHEY and CDR2 SVGAGI. The CDR3 is 13 amino acids. V dropped 6 bases and J dropped 7 bases, with 16 bases sitting between them.

The chain combines TRBV7-9 with TRBJ2-1, with 7 positions matching TRBD2. The CDR3 is 17 amino acids. The ends lost 5 bases at V and 1 base at J; junction bases unmatched: 11. CDR1 is SEHNR and CDR2 is FQNEAQ in the germline V gene (reference sequence). In DNA form, the CDR3 reads TGTGCCAGCAGCCGCGGAGCAGCGGGACCGTCCTACAATGAGCAGTTCTTC. Its translation is CASSRGAAGPSYNEQFF.

This clone has a handful of counts. Other DNA sequences within the sample encode an identical CDR3. The chain links TRBV7-2 to TRBJ2-3, with 14 bases that match TRBD2. The V and J ends lost 1 base and 3 bases, in that order; junction bases with no gene match: 3. CDR3 length: 17 amino acids. Germline assignment: CDR1 SGHTA and CDR2 FQGNSA. CDR3 nucleotides: TGTGCCAGCAGCTTAGTAAGACTAGCGGGAGGGACAGATACGCAGTATTTT. This translates into CASSLVRLAGGTDTQYF.

This chain uses TRBV6-5 with TRBJ1-1; no clear D. The CDR3 is 14 residues long. Germline CDR1 and CDR2: MNHEY and SVGAGI. The ends were cut back, 0 bases at V and 3 bases at J, with 8 bases in the middle. CDR3: CASSYSSGDTEAFF. The DNA of the CDR3 is TGTGCCAGCAGTTACTCGAGCGGTGACACTGAAGCTTTCTTT.

This clone was picked up a small number of times. The chain links TRBV5-1 to TRBJ2-2, with D possibly being TRBD2 (7 bases). V lost 6 bases and J lost 0, with 12 bases in between. The length of the CDR3 is 15 residues. Germline CDR1 reads SGHRS; CDR2 reads YFSETQ. For the CDR3, the DNA is TGCGCCAGCACCTGGGGGGGCTCGAACACCGGGGAGCTGTTTTTT. Translated, it gives CASTWGGSNTGELFF.

The chain joins TRBV4-3 to TRBJ1-3; weak D call: TRBD1 (6 bases). This CDR3 is 16 amino acids long. Germline-derived CDR1 and CDR2 are LGHNA and YSLEER. V was cut by 1 base and J by 2 bases, with 12 bases left in between. In nucleotides, the CDR3 is TGCGCCAGCAGCCAAGGAACAGGGAGAACTGGAAACACCATATATTTT. Its translation: CASSQGTGRTGNTIYF.

This chain uses TRBV27 with TRBJ1-5; 8 nucleotides align to TRBD1. Germline loops: CDR1 MNHEY, CDR2 SMNVEV (reference sequence). The CDR3 covers 15 residues. Germline trimming cut 6 bases from V and 6 bases from J; bases unmatched to any gene: 10. CDR3 DNA sequence: TGTGCCAGCAGCCCCATGACAGGGGCAAGTCAGCCCCAGCATTTT. This codes for CASSPMTGASQPQHF.

Comment on this clone: Other DNA sequences in the same sample also yield this CDR3. The chain combines TRBV18 with TRBJ2-7; 9 bases align to TRBD1. Germline V lookup: CDR1 KGHSH, CDR2 LQKENI. CDR3 length: 14 residues. The V gene end was trimmed by 3 bases and the J gene end by 4 bases; junction bases not matched to a gene: 4. CDR3 in DNA: TGTGCCAGCTCACCGGGACAGGGAACTTACGAGCAGTACTTC. This encodes CASSPGQGTYEQYF.

This clone was counted between two and nine times. Written as DNA, the CDR3 is TGTGCCAGCAGCTACCGACAGGGGTCTTACACAGATACGCAGTATTTT. This sequence encodes CASSYRQGSYTDTQYF. The chain links TRBV5-6 to TRBJ2-3; 8 bases match TRBD1. Germline V gene data show CDR1 as SGHDT and CDR2 as YYEEEE. Trimming cost V 3 bases and J 2 bases; bases outside gene matches: 8. CDR3 length equals 16 residues. The variable domain in full, with the rest retrieved from reference TRBV5-6 and TRBJ2-3, is DAGVTQSPTHLIKTRGQQVTLRCSPKSGHDTVSWYQQALGQGPQFIFQYYEEEERQRGNFPDRFSGHQFPNYSSELNVNALLLGDSALYLCASSYRQGSYTDTQYFGPGTRLTVL.

In nucleotides, the CDR3 is TGTGCCAGCAGCCAGGGACTAGCGGGGGGTCTATACGAGCAGTACTTC. Translated: CASSQGLAGGLYEQYF. The rearrangement joins TRBV9 to TRBJ2-7; 15 nucleotides match TRBD2. Trimming cost V 4 bases and J 4 bases; bases outside gene matches: 6. This CDR3 region has 16 residues. The V gene's germline CDR1 is SGDLS and CDR2 YYNGEE.

The chain links TRBV18 to TRBJ2-2, with TRBD2 matching over 14 bases. The germline V gene encodes CDR1 KGHSH and CDR2 LQKENI. CDR3 length: 16 amino acids. J gave up 6 bases and V 0 bases, and 0 bases lay outside the gene matches. CDR3 amino acids: CASSPPGLAGAGELFF. CDR3 coding DNA: TGTGCCAGCTCACCACCGGGACTAGCGGGGGCCGGGGAGCTGTTTTTT. Full variable domain (missing parts from reference TRBV18 and TRBJ2-2): NAGVMQNPRHLVRRRGQEARLRCSPMKGHSHVYWYRQLPEEGLKFMVYLQKENIIDESGMPKERFSAEFPKEGPSILRIQQVVRGDSAAYFCASSPPGLAGAGELFFGEGSRLTVL.

This chain's CDR3 is CASSDNESWEPSGETQYF. CDR3 sequence (DNA): TGTGCCAGCAGCGACAATGAGAGTTGGGAGCCCTCGGGGGAGACCCAGTACTTC. The chain uses TRBV7-9 and TRBJ2-5; a possible D gene is TRBD2 (5 bases). This CDR3 comprises 18 residues. Germline V gene sequence: CDR1 SEHNR, CDR2 FQNEAQ (reference sequence). V lost 5 bases, J lost 5 bases, and 27 bases lay in between.

The chain employs TRBV19 and TRBJ1-1; TRBD1 is a possible D gene (6 bases). Trimming shortened V by 7 bases and J by 7 bases, and 16 bases separated the two germline ends. This CDR3 spans 13 amino acids. Germline CDR1 is LNHDA and CDR2 is SQIVND (reference sequence). Here the CDR3 reads CASNPGTRNEAFF. DNA for the CDR3: TGTGCCAGTAACCCAGGGACAAGGAATGAAGCTTTCTTT.

V usage is TRBV2 and J usage is TRBJ1-2; TRBD1 might be the D (6 bases). V was trimmed by 4 bases and J by 4 bases, leaving 10 bases between them. This CDR3 has 13 residues. Germline values: CDR1 SNHLY, CDR2 FYNNEI. As DNA, the CDR3 is TGTGCCAGCAGTGCAGGACAGCTCTATGGCTACACCTTC. It yields the protein CASSAGQLYGYTF.

The chain is built from TRBV7-9 and TRBJ2-2; the match to TRBD2 covers 14 bases. The ends lost 1 base at V and 7 bases at J; junction bases unmatched: 2. CDR3 size: 16 residues. CDR1 is SEHNR, CDR2 FQNEAQ, per germline (reference sequence). In DNA form, the CDR3 reads TGTGCCAGCAGCTTAGACGGACTAGCGGGAGGCGGGGAGCTGTTTTTT. Translating it yields CASSLDGLAGGGELFF.